This T cell receptor beta chain was sequenced in a study of response to subunit inactivated influenza vaccine. The CDR3 has 15 residues. V lost 3 bases to trimming and J lost 6 bases; unmatched junction nucleotides: 8. Germline assignment: CDR1 SGHTA and CDR2 FQGNSA. This clonotype showed up many times. As yet, its antigen is unknown. Using its own MiXCR run on the RT-PCR reads, TCRdb lists one record per CDR3 protein. This table holds about 520,000 distinct CDR3 sequences, 6.5% to 8% found once. Overall study results and limits: The authors suggested that every seasonal influenza vaccination recruits few new T cells.

The source is a man aged 50 to 69 who received an inactivated influenza vaccine. The V call is TRBV7-2, the J call TRBJ2-1, with 7 positions matching TRBD1. This material consisted of PBMCs from blood, taken less than 25 months after vaccination. The CDR3 sequence: CASSFDRVRANEQFF. CDR3 coding DNA: TGTGCCAGCAGCTTCGACAGGGTTAGGGCCAATGAGCAGTTCTTC.